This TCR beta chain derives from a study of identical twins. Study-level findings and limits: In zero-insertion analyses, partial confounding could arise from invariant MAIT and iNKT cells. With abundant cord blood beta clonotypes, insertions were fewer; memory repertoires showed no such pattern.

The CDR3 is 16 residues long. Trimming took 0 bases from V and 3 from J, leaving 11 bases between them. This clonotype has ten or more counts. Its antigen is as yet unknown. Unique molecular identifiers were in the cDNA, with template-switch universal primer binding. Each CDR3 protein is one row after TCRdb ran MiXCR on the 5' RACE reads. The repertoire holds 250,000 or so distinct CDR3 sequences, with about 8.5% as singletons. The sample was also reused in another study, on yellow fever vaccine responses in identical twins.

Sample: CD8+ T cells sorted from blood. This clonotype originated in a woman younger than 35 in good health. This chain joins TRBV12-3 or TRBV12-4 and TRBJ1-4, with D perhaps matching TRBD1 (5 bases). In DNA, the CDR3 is TGTGCCAGCAGTTTAGCGCCAGGGCGGGCTAATGAAAAACTGTTTTTT. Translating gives CASSLAPGRANEKLFF.